The 20 T cell receptor beta chains in this list originate from one sample, sequenced in a study of cytomegalovirus exposure and HLA in healthy donors. Primers: 60 Vbeta forward and 13 Jbeta reverse. Using immunoSEQ multiplex PCR, the repertoire was profiled, and TCRdb retains in-frame clones only, with some absent. The sample consists of about 130,000 clones, approximately 80% of them appearing once. Sequenced sample: PBMCs. These receptors originate from a man aged 40-50 years in good health and CMV-seronegative.

J is TRBJ2-7 and V is TRBV28; no reliable D call. The V end lost 7 bases, the J end lost 5 bases, and 9 bases lay between the germline ends. CDR3 length: 11 amino acids. Germline CDR1 is MDHEN and CDR2 is SYDVKM. This chain's CDR3 is CASTVRDEQYF. The CDR3 DNA is TGTGCCAGCACCGTCCGGGACGAGCAGTACTTC. The full variable domain, in which reference TRBV28 and TRBJ2-7 provide the parts outside the CDR3, is DVKVTQSSRYLVKRTGEKVFLECVQDMDHENMFWYRQDPGLGLRLIYFSYDVKMKEKGDIPEGYSVSREKKERFSLILESASTNQTSMYLCASTVRDEQYFGPGTRLTVT.

The chain carries TRBV5-6 and TRBJ1-6; 7 bases align to TRBD1. Germline V gives CDR1 SGHDT, CDR2 YYEEEE. CDR3 length: 14 amino acids. The ends lost 4 bases at V and 4 bases at J; junction bases unmatched: 2. This CDR3 reads CASSPGQYNSPLHF. CDR3 bases: TGTGCCAGCAGCCCGGGACAGTATAATTCACCCCTCCACTTT.

This clone was counted only a few times. The chain combines TRBV5-4 with TRBJ2-1; 8 nucleotides align to TRBD1. Germline CDR1 is SGHNT and CDR2 is YYREEE (reference sequence). CDR3 length: 15 amino acids. J lost 2 bases, V lost 4 bases, and 5 bases had no gene match. CDR3 DNA: TGTGCCAGCAGCAATCAGGGGGCTACCTACAATGAGCAGTTCTTC. It codes for CASSNQGATYNEQFF.

The genes are TRBV11-3 and TRBJ2-2; possibly TRBD2 for D (6 bases). CDR1 SGHNT and CDR2 YENEEA come from the germline V gene. CDR3 length equals 14 residues. Deletions cut 7 bases from V and 0 bases from J, with 9 bases between. The CDR3 reads CASTGSSNTGELFF. CDR3 bases: TGTGCCAGCACCGGGAGCTCGAACACCGGGGAGCTGTTTTTT.

The chain carries TRBV5-1 and TRBJ1-6, with 8 bases identical to TRBD1. V shed 2 bases, J shed 9 bases, and the junction held 4 bases outside the gene matches. There are 14 residues in the CDR3. Germline-derived CDR1 and CDR2 are SGHRS and YFSETQ. The CDR3 sequence is CASSLGTGGSPLHF. The CDR3 region has the DNA TGCGCCAGCAGCTTAGGGACAGGTGGTTCACCCCTCCACTTT.

The rearrangement uses TRBV18 and TRBJ1-6; D might be TRBD1 (6 bases). The CDR3 covers 15 residues. CDR1 is KGHSH and CDR2 is LQKENI in the germline V gene. V lost 1 base and J 10 bases, leaving 14 bases between the germline ends. CDR3 residues: CASSPRQGQDSPLHF. The CDR3 DNA is TGTGCCAGCTCACCACGTCAGGGACAAGACTCACCCCTCCACTTT.

This rearrangement joins TRBV9 to TRBJ2-1; D perhaps matches TRBD1 (6 bases). V lost 0 bases and J 6 bases, leaving 13 bases between the germline ends. Germline CDR1 SGDLS, CDR2 YYNGEE. The CDR3 length is 15 residues. The CDR3 DNA sequence: TGTGCCAGCAGCGTAGAAGGACAGAGTGCCAATGAGCAGTTCTTC. Translated, it gives CASSVEGQSANEQFF.

This clone was observed a handful of times. This chain connects TRBV7-3 to TRBJ1-1; D call uncertain. CDR1 and CDR2 from the germline V gene are SGHTA and FQGTGA. Trimming took off 2 bases at V and 0 bases at J, with 10 bases between the two ends. This CDR3 is built from 15 residues. CDR3 in DNA: TGTGCCAGCAGCTTATATGCGGTCATGAACACTGAAGCTTTCTTT. Translation gives CASSLYAVMNTEAFF.

This chain connects TRBV7-2 to TRBJ2-1; 7 nucleotides align to TRBD1. Germline-derived CDR1 and CDR2 are SGHTA and FQGNSA. With 4 bases clipped from V and 6 bases from J, the junction kept 6 bases outside the gene matches. The CDR3 covers 14 residues. The CDR3 is CASSWGQSGNEQFF. The DNA of the CDR3 is TGTGCCAGCAGCTGGGGACAGTCGGGCAATGAGCAGTTCTTC.

The rearrangement joins TRBV6-1 to TRBJ1-2, with no clear D. V was cut by 7 bases and J by 8 bases, with 23 bases left in between. The CDR3 has 15 amino acids. Germline V lookup: CDR1 MNHNS, CDR2 SASEGT. The CDR3 nucleotides read TGTGCCAGCAAAGAATCGGCTGTCCTCGTCGGGGGCTACACCTTC. Its protein product is CASKESAVLVGGYTF.

The chain carries TRBV7-2 and TRBJ1-3; D is undetermined. CDR1 is SGHTA, CDR2 FQGNSA, per germline. V was shortened by 1 base and J by 0 bases, with 10 bases between the two germline ends. CDR3 length: 16 amino acids. CDR3 coding DNA: TGTGCCAGCAGCTTAGTCCCGGTCTCCTCTGGAAACACCATATATTTT. Its protein product is CASSLVPVSSGNTIYF.

The chain links TRBV4-1 to TRBJ1-2; D gene ambiguous. The CDR3 extends over 15 amino acids. CDR1 MGHRA and CDR2 YSYEKL come from the germline V gene. Trimming took 0 bases from V and 7 from J, leaving 15 bases between them. CDR3 bases: TGCGCCAGCAGCCAAGATCGCGGCGGAGGGTTTGGCTACACCTTC. Translating it yields CASSQDRGGGFGYTF.

V and J are TRBV11-3 and TRBJ1-6; no reliable D call. Trimming took off 0 bases at V and 9 bases at J, with 6 bases between the two ends. The V gene's germline CDR1 is SGHNT and CDR2 YENEEA. The CDR3 has 13 amino acids. Here the CDR3 DNA reads TGTGCCAGCAGCTTAGATAGTGGTTCACCCCTCCACTTT. Protein product: CASSLDSGSPLHF.

J is TRBJ2-1 and V is TRBV27; no reliable D call. The CDR3 loop spans 12 amino acids. Deletions cut 5 bases from V and 8 bases from J, with 10 bases between. Germline V gene lookup returns CDR1 MNHEY and CDR2 SMNVEV (reference sequence). For the CDR3, the DNA is TGTGCCAGCAGTCCCCCCGGTCATGAGCAGTTCTTC. It is translated as CASSPPGHEQFF.

The V and J genes are TRBV7-9 and TRBJ1-5, with TRBD1 matching over 9 bases. Per germline, CDR1 SEHNR and CDR2 FQNEAQ (reference sequence). V dropped 4 bases and J dropped 9; count of bases not matched to a gene: 10. There are 15 residues in the CDR3. The CDR3 spells CASSSGTGMGRPQHF. The CDR3 DNA reads as TGTGCCAGCAGCTCCGGGACAGGGATGGGTCGGCCCCAGCATTTT.

J is TRBJ1-2 and V is TRBV30; D call uncertain. Per the germline V gene, CDR1 is GTSNPN and CDR2 is SVGIG (reference sequence). This CDR3 contains 11 residues. V was pared by 2 bases and J by 4 bases, with 5 bases between. The CDR3 here is CAWSLAYGYTF. The CDR3, as DNA: TGTGCCTGGAGTCTGGCCTATGGCTACACCTTC.

The chain employs TRBV28 and TRBJ1-6, with 7 bases lining up with TRBD1. Germline assignment: CDR1 MDHEN and CDR2 SYDVKM. V was clipped by 0 bases and J by 8 bases; unmatched bases: 4. CDR3 size: 15 residues. The CDR3 DNA reads as TGTGCCAGCAGTTTATGGCAGGGGGATTATTCACCCCTCCACTTT. Translating it yields CASSLWQGDYSPLHF.

V usage is TRBV7-7 and J usage is TRBJ2-3; D is possibly TRBD2 (5 bases). With 5 bases removed from V and 6 bases from J, the gap between germline ends came to 18 bases. CDR1 and CDR2 from the germline V gene are SSHAT and FNYEAQ (reference sequence). The CDR3 runs to 15 residues. CDR3 region: CASSPGRGLVDTQYF. In nucleotides, the CDR3 is TGTGCCAGCAGCCCCGGACGGGGATTGGTCGATACGCAGTATTTT.

The rearrangement links TRBV6-5 to TRBJ2-7; D is uncertain. CDR3 length: 16 amino acids. Germline lookup yields CDR1 MNHEY and CDR2 SVGAGI. Trimming removed 0 bases from V and 1 base from J, with 13 bases in between. The CDR3 is CASSYSIGRLSYEQYF. The CDR3 DNA reads as TGTGCCAGCAGTTACTCGATTGGCAGGTTATCCTACGAGCAGTACTTC.

The chain combines TRBV5-1 with TRBJ1-3, with unresolved D. Germline-derived CDR1 and CDR2 are SGHRS and YFSETQ. This CDR3 region has 14 residues. Trimming shortened V by 0 bases and J by 7 bases, and 11 bases separated the two germline ends. In nucleotides, the CDR3 is TGCGCCAGCAGCTTGGGGCAGGTCCTGAACACCATATATTTT. Amino acid sequence: CASSLGQVLNTIYF.